This entry lists 27 T cell receptor beta chains sequenced from one sample in a study of regulatory T cells in long-lasting Graves disease. Time point given: persistent/refractory GD, antithyroid drugs over 5 years with positive TRAb. Extracted PBMC RNA gave rise to the TCR library. Building the TCR beta libraries relied on iRepertoire HTBI primers, and CDR3 regions underwent Arm-PCR. TCRdb used MiXCR to reprocess the multiplex PCR reads, holding one entry per CDR3 protein. The table shows 400,000 to 500,000 distinct CDR3 sequences, with under 25% occurring only once. The source was peripheral blood mononuclear cells (PBMCs), collected when the disease was refractory, from a patient treated with antithyroid drugs. The source of these receptors is a female donor with Graves disease.

The chain couples TRBV27 to TRBJ2-7; either TRBD1 or TRBD2 may fit D (5 bases each). The CDR3 extends over 13 amino acids. The germline gives CDR1 MNHEY, CDR2 SMNVEV (reference sequence). V was cut by 5 bases and J by 4 bases, with 12 bases left in between. CDR3 sequence (DNA): TGTGCCAGCAGTAGAATGGGACCATACGAGCAGTACTTC. Encoded protein: CASSRMGPYEQYF.

The rearrangement uses TRBV6-5 and TRBJ2-5, with D unclear. Trimming removed 0 bases at V and 1 base at J, with 9 bases between. The germline V gene encodes CDR1 MNHEY and CDR2 SVGAGI. CDR3 length: 15 amino acids. CDR3 DNA: TGTGCCAGCAGTTACTCGTTTTCTCGCCAAGAGACCCAGTACTTC. Translated: CASSYSFSRQETQYF.

The rearrangement uses TRBV7-2 and TRBJ2-5; perhaps TRBD2 as D (6 bases). This CDR3 spans 15 amino acids. V lost 8 bases, J lost 4 bases, and 20 bases lay in between. The V gene's germline CDR1 is SGHTA and CDR2 FQGNSA. CDR3 loop: CASRWAGLEGETQYF. As DNA, the CDR3 is TGTGCCAGCCGATGGGCGGGATTGGAGGGAGAGACCCAGTACTTC.

This clonotype was counted only a few times. The J gene is TRBJ2-7, the V gene TRBV13; 8 bases align to TRBD2. This CDR3 has 16 amino acids. V dropped 4 bases and J dropped 2; count of bases not matched to a gene: 10. Germline CDR1 reads PRHDT; CDR2 reads FYEKMQ (reference sequence). CDR3 sequence reads: CASSSLRSGEAYEQYF. The CDR3 bases are TGTGCCAGCAGCTCCCTCCGTAGCGGGGAAGCCTACGAGCAGTACTTC.

The rearrangement links TRBV10-2 to TRBJ2-2, with D perhaps TRBD1 (5 bases). Germline V gene data show CDR1 as WSHSY and CDR2 as SAAADI. The CDR3 has 15 residues. The germline V and J ends were trimmed by 5 bases and 6 bases, with 16 bases remaining between them. The CDR3 spells CASSYDSFRAGELFF. The CDR3 bases are TGCGCCAGCAGTTACGACAGCTTTCGCGCCGGGGAGCTGTTTTTT.

In its sample, this clonotype was seen a few times. V usage is TRBV13 and J usage is TRBJ2-7, with 8 bases aligning to TRBD2. Germline loops: CDR1 PRHDT, CDR2 FYEKMQ (reference sequence). This CDR3 has 14 amino acids. Losses at the gene ends were 6 bases for V and 3 bases for J; bases not matched to a gene: 7. The CDR3 is CASRQTGTSYEQYF. The CDR3 DNA reads as TGTGCCAGCAGACAAACCGGGACTAGCTACGAGCAGTACTTC.

This clonotype was counted many times. V is TRBV7-3 and J is TRBJ2-7; TRBD2 matches 9 bases. V gave up 4 bases and J gave up 3 bases; unmatched junction bases: 16. The CDR3 runs to 18 residues. Per the germline V gene, CDR1 is SGHTA and CDR2 is FQGTGA. The CDR3 DNA follows: TGTGCCAGCAGCTCCTCTGCGGGAGGGCCCCGCCAGGGCTACGAGCAGTACTTC. Its protein product is CASSSSAGGPRQGYEQYF.

In this sample, this clonotype turned up many times. The J gene is TRBJ1-5, the V gene TRBV27, with D perhaps matching TRBD1 (5 bases). The CDR3 has 16 amino acids. Germline loops: CDR1 MNHEY, CDR2 SMNVEV (reference sequence). The V and J ends lost 6 bases and 4 bases respectively, with 19 bases between them. The CDR3 sequence is CASSPRAGEENQPQHF. The CDR3 DNA follows: TGTGCCAGCAGCCCCAGGGCGGGGGAGGAAAATCAGCCCCAGCATTTT.

The chain has TRBV15 and TRBJ1-6; D unresolved. From germline, CDR1 is LNHNV and CDR2 YYDKDF (reference sequence). Deletions cut 0 bases from V and 9 bases from J, with 6 bases between. The CDR3 is 13 amino acids. The CDR3 spells CATSRDNSSPLHF. In DNA, the CDR3 is TGTGCCACCAGCAGAGACAACAGTTCACCCCTCCACTTT.

The count of this clonotype is one. The genes are TRBV20-1 and TRBJ1-1; D call uncertain. Germline assignment: CDR1 DFQATT and CDR2 SNEGSKA (reference sequence). The CDR3 runs to 16 residues. Trimming removed 2 bases from V and 3 bases from J, with 19 bases in between. The CDR3 nucleotides are TGCAGTGCTAGATCTTATGGGGAATTTCCTGACACTGAAGCTTTCTTT. Protein sequence: CSARSYGEFPDTEAFF.

This clonotype was counted between two and nine times. The chain recombines TRBV4-1 with TRBJ2-7, with D perhaps TRBD1 (5 bases). CDR3 length equals 15 residues. Per the germline V gene, CDR1 is MGHRA and CDR2 is YSYEKL. Trimming took 0 bases from V and 3 from J, leaving 12 bases between them. CDR3 in DNA: TGCGCCAGCAGCCAAGAATCGCAGGGTCGCTACGAGCAGTACTTC. It codes for CASSQESQGRYEQYF.

The chain links TRBV28 to TRBJ2-3; D remains ambiguous. Germline lookup yields CDR1 MDHEN and CDR2 SYDVKM. This CDR3 comprises 14 residues. Between the trimmed V and J ends, which lost 4 bases and 2 bases, there was a span of 10 bases. The CDR3 loop is CASSSSLITDTQYF. The DNA of the CDR3 is TGTGCCAGCAGTTCATCACTGATCACAGATACGCAGTATTTT.

Points on this clonotype: The limits of the CDR3 on the DNA are not certain, so only TCRdb's listed CDR3 is given. V usage is TRBV14 and J usage is TRBJ2-2. Per germline, CDR1 SGHDN and CDR2 FVKESK. The CDR3 contains 16 residues when both ends are counted. The CDR3 spells CASSQAKGFGAGELFF.

This clonotype was counted at least ten times. The rearrangement links TRBV5-6 to TRBJ2-5; 8 bases line up with TRBD1. Germline V gene sequence: CDR1 SGHDT, CDR2 YYEEEE. Losses at the gene ends were 4 bases for V and 5 bases for J; bases not matched to a gene: 7. The length of the CDR3 is 14 residues. Here the CDR3 reads CASSAAGGWETQYF. CDR3 DNA sequence: TGTGCCAGCAGCGCCGCAGGGGGCTGGGAGACCCAGTACTTC. The variable domain in full, completed from reference TRBV5-6 and TRBJ2-5, reads DAGVTQSPTHLIKTRGQQVTLRCSPKSGHDTVSWYQQALGQGPQFIFQYYEEEERQRGNFPDRFSGHQFPNYSSELNVNALLLGDSALYLCASSAAGGWETQYFGPGTRLLVL.

The sample holds many counts of this clonotype. This rearrangement joins TRBV15 to TRBJ2-7, with D possibly being TRBD1 or TRBD2 (5 bases each). CDR3 length: 17 residues. The ends were cut back, 2 bases at V and 2 bases at J, with 19 bases in the middle. Germline V gene data show CDR1 as LNHNV and CDR2 as YYDKDF (reference sequence). The DNA for the CDR3 is TGTGCCACCAGCAGAACTATACTAGGAAGGGGCGCCTACGAGCAGTACTTC. Translation gives CATSRTILGRGAYEQYF.

The rearrangement uses TRBV5-6 and TRBJ2-5; 11 bases match TRBD2. J was trimmed by 3 bases and V by 1 base; bases with no gene match: 5. The CDR3 length is 16 residues. Looked up from germline, CDR1 is SGHDT and CDR2 is YYEEEE. CDR3 DNA: TGTGCCAGCAGCTTGCTGGGACTAGCGGAAGAAGAGACCCAGTACTTC. Translating it yields CASSLLGLAEEETQYF.

As concerns this clonotype: Compared with germline, one end of the junction differs, possibly owing to a read error. CDR3 DNA: TGTGCCGGCAGTTACTCCGGGCAGGAGGCTGGAAACACCATATATTTT. This sequence encodes CAGSYSGQEAGNTIYF. The gene calls are TRBV6-9 and TRBJ1-3; D not certain. Germline CDR1 is MNHGY and CDR2 is SVAAGI. The CDR3 has 16 amino acids.

This clonotype appeared many times. The chain joins TRBV28 to TRBJ1-2; D is unresolved. The CDR3 contains 12 residues. V was pared by 10 bases and J by 4 bases, with 13 bases between. Germline assignment: CDR1 MDHEN and CDR2 SYDVKM. CDR3 DNA sequence: TGTGCCACCCTCCGGGCTTCCTATGGCTACACCTTC. Translating it yields CATLRASYGYTF.

The J gene is TRBJ2-5, the V gene TRBV19; no firm D call. CDR1 and CDR2 from the germline V gene are LNHDA and SQIVND (reference sequence). This CDR3 has 10 amino acids. Trimming cost V 4 bases and J 7 bases, with 4 bases left between them. CDR3 in amino acids: CASSSLTQYF. CDR3 DNA: TGTGCCAGTAGTAGCCTGACCCAGTACTTC. The whole variable domain, remainder taken from reference TRBV19 and TRBJ2-5, is DGGITQSPKYLFRKEGQNVTLSCEQNLNHDAMYWYRQDPGQGLRLIYYSQIVNDFQKGDIAEGYSVSREKKESFPLTVTSAQKNPTAFYLCASSSLTQYFGPGTRLLVL.

This clonotype was counted at least ten times. The chain carries TRBV28 and TRBJ2-7; either TRBD1 or TRBD2 may supply D (5 bases each). This CDR3 region has 13 residues. From germline, CDR1 is MDHEN and CDR2 SYDVKM. Trimming took off 2 bases at V and 5 bases at J, with 10 bases between the two ends. The CDR3 DNA follows: TGTGCCAGCAGTTTAGGGGGATTCAACGAGCAGTACTTC. This sequence encodes CASSLGGFNEQYF.

This sequence joins TRBV20-1 and TRBJ2-7; D not certain. Germline values: CDR1 DFQATT, CDR2 SNEGSKA (reference sequence). The CDR3 covers 11 residues. Trimming took 4 bases from V and 4 from J, leaving 8 bases between them. CDR3: CSATANYEQYF. The CDR3 DNA follows: TGCAGTGCTACCGCCAATTACGAGCAGTACTTC.

This clonotype was seen only a few times. Given a much more abundant clone one base away, this may be a read error. The V and J genes are TRBV2 and TRBJ2-2; D unclear. Germline V CDR1 and CDR2: SNHLY, FYNNEI. Trimming took off 2 bases at V and 3 bases at J, with 4 bases between the two ends. This CDR3 is built from 13 residues. The CDR3 nucleotides are TGTGCCAGCAGTGAACAGCACACCGGGGAGCTGTTTTTT. This sequence encodes CASSEQHTGELFF. The complete variable domain, with remaining parts taken from reference TRBV2 and TRBJ2-2, reads EPEVTQTPSHQVTQMGQEVILRCVPISNHLYFYWYRQILGQKVEFLVSFYNNEISEKSEIFDDQFSVERPDGSNFTLKIRSTKLEDSAMYFCASSEQHTGELFFGEGSRLTVL.

A word on this clonotype: A junction boundary mismatches the germline segment, possibly from a read error. This chain links TRBV15 with TRBJ2-7; no clear D. Germline V gene sequence: CDR1 LNHNV, CDR2 YYDKDF (reference sequence). This CDR3 comprises 12 residues. CDR3 sequence: CTTSRPDYEQYF. The CDR3 nucleotides are TGTACCACCAGCAGACCGGATTACGAGCAGTACTTC.

In this sample, this clonotype turned up many times. V gene TRBV3-1 combines with J gene TRBJ1-1; D is unresolved. The germline V gene encodes CDR1 LGHDT and CDR2 YNNKEL (reference sequence). The CDR3 loop spans 14 amino acids. The V and J ends lost 2 bases and 0 bases respectively, with 7 bases between them. CDR3 DNA: TGTGCCAGCAGCCAAAGGACTTTGAACACTGAAGCTTTCTTT. This sequence encodes CASSQRTLNTEAFF. Drawing the rest from reference TRBV3-1 and TRBJ1-1, the complete variable domain is DTAVSQTPKYLVTQMGNDKSIKCEQNLGHDTMYWYKQDSKKFLKIMFSYNNKELIINETVPNRFSPKSPDKAHLNLHINSLELGDSAVYFCASSQRTLNTEAFFGQGTRLTVV.

On this clonotype itself: One junction end does not reproduce the germline sequence, and a read error may be involved. This chain uses TRBV5-1 with TRBJ2-7; TRBD1 agrees at 7 bases. The CDR3 totals 15 residues. Germline CDR1 SGHRS, CDR2 YFSETQ. The CDR3 protein is CASSPLEGAMGEQYF. CDR3 DNA: TGTGCCAGCAGCCCGCTCGAGGGGGCGATGGGCGAGCAGTACTTC.

The V and J genes are TRBV19 and TRBJ1-1, with 7 nucleotides matching TRBD1. Germline assignment: CDR1 LNHDA and CDR2 SQIVND (reference sequence). J gave up 2 bases and V 0 bases, and 9 bases lay outside the gene matches. This CDR3 has 17 amino acids. The CDR3 region is CASSIDTEGTANTEAFF. CDR3 DNA: TGTGCCAGTAGTATAGACACAGAGGGGACAGCTAACACTGAAGCTTTCTTT. Full variable domain (rest looked up from reference TRBV19 and TRBJ1-1): DGGITQSPKYLFRKEGQNVTLSCEQNLNHDAMYWYRQDPGQGLRLIYYSQIVNDFQKGDIAEGYSVSREKKESFPLTVTSAQKNPTAFYLCASSIDTEGTANTEAFFGQGTRLTVV.

This clonotype was detected only a few times. V gene TRBV24-1 combines with J gene TRBJ2-3; D gene uncertain. V was pared by 3 bases and J by 1 base, with 13 bases between. The CDR3 is 16 amino acids. Germline values: CDR1 KGHDR, CDR2 SFDVKD. The CDR3 sequence is CATSDPNEDRTDTQYF. The CDR3 DNA reads TGTGCCACCAGTGATCCTAATGAGGACCGCACAGATACGCAGTATTTT.